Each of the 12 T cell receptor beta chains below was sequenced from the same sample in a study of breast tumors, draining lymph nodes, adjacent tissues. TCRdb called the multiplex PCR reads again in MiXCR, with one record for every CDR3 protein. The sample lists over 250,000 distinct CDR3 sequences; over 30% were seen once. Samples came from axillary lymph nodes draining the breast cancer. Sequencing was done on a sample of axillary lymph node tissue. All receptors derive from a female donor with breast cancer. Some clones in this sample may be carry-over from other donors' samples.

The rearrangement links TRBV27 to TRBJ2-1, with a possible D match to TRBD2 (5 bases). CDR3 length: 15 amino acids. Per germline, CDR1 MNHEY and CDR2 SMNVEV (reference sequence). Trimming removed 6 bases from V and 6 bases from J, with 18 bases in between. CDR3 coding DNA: TGTGCCAGCAGCCTCCGACGGGGAGACCTCAATGAGCAGTTCTTC. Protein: CASSLRRGDLNEQFF.

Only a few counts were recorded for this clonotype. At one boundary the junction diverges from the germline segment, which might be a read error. CDR3 protein: CASSLEPAKETRYF. The DNA for the CDR3 is TGTGCCAGCAGCTTGGAACCGGCAAAAGAGACCCGGTACTTC. The chain employs TRBV5-4 and TRBJ2-5; D unclear. The CDR3 is 14 amino acids. Germline values: CDR1 SGHNT, CDR2 YYREEE (reference sequence).

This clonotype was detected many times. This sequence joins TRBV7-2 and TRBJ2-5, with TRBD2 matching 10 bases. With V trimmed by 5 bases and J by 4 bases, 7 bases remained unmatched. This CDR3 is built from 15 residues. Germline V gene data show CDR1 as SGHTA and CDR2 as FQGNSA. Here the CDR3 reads CASSTSGTSVETQYF. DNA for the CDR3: TGTGCCAGCAGCACCTCCGGGACTAGCGTAGAGACCCAGTACTTC.

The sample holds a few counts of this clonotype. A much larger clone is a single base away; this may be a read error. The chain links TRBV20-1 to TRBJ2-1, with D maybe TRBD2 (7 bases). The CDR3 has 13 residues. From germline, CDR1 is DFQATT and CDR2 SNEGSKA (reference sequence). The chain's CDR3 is CSAAGASYNAQFF. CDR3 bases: TGCAGTGCTGCGGGGGCCTCCTACAATGCGCAGTTCTTC.

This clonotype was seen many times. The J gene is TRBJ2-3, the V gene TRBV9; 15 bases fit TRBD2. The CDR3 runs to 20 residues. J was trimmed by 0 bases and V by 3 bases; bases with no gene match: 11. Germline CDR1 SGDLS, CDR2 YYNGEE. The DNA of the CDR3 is TGTGCCAGCAGCGAGCACTATGGGACTAGCGGGAGGCCGAGCACAGATACGCAGTATTTT. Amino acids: CASSEHYGTSGRPSTDTQYF.

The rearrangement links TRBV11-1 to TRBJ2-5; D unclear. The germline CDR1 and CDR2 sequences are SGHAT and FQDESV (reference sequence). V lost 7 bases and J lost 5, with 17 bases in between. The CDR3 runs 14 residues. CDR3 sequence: CASTRPELRETQYF. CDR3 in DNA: TGTGCCAGCACCCGCCCTGAACTCAGGGAGACCCAGTACTTC. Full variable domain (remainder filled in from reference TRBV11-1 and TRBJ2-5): EAEVAQSPRYKITEKSQAVAFWCDPISGHATLYWYRQILGQGPELLVQFQDESVVDDSQLPKDRFSAERLKGVDSTLKIQPAELGDSAMYLCASTRPELRETQYFGPGTRLLVL.

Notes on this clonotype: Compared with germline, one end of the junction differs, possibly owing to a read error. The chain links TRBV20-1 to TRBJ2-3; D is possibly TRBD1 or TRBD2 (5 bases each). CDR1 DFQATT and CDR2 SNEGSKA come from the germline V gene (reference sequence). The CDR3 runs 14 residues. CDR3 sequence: CSARGGLGTDTQYF. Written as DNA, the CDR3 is TGTAGTGCTAGGGGCGGGCTAGGCACAGATACGCAGTATTTT.

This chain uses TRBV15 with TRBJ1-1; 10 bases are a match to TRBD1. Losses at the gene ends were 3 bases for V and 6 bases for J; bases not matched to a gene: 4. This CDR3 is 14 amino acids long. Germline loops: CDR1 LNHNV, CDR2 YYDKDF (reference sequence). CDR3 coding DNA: TGTGCCACCAGCAGTTCCGGGACAGGGGCTGAAGCTTTCTTT. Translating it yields CATSSSGTGAEAFF. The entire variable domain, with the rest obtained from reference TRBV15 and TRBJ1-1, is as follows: DAMVIQNPRYQVTQFGKPVTLSCSQTLNHNVMYWYQQKSSQAPKLLFHYYDKDFNNEADTPDNFQSRRPNTSFCFLDIRSPGLGDTAMYLCATSSSGTGAEAFFGQGTRLTVV.

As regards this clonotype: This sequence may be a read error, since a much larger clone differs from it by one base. This CDR3 is CASSSAGLYVYGYTF. Here the CDR3 DNA reads TGTGCCAGCAGCTCCGCGGGACTATATGTCTATGGCTACACCTTC. This sequence joins TRBV5-6 and TRBJ1-2, with TRBD1 as a possible D gene (5 bases). Germline-derived CDR1 and CDR2 are SGHDT and YYEEEE. There are 15 residues in the CDR3. The germline V and J ends were trimmed by 3 bases and 4 bases, with 16 bases remaining between them.

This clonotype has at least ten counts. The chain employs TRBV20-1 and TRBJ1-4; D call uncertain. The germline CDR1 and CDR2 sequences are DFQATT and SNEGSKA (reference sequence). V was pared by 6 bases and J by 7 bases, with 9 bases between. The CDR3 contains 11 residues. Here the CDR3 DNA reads TGCAGTGCATGGGGAGTTGAAAAACTGTTTTTT. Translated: CSAWGVEKLFF.

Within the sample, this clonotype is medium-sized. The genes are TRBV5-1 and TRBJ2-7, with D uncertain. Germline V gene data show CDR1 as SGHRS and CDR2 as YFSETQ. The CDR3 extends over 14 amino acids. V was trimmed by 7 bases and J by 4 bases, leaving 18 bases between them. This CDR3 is CASAYREPSYEQYF. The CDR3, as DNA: TGCGCCAGCGCTTACCGCGAACCGTCTTACGAGCAGTACTTC.

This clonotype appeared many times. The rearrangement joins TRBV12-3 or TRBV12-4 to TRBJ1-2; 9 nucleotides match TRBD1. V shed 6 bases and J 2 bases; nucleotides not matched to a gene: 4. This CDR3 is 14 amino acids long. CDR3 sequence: CASRGQGKNYGYTF. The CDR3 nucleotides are TGTGCCAGCAGGGGACAGGGCAAAAACTATGGCTACACCTTC.